The 15 T cell receptor beta chains listed next were all sequenced from one sample in a study of blood T cell repertoires in COVID-19. Produced via immunoSEQ multiplex PCR; TCRdb's table is partial and in-frame only. This table holds approximately 480,000 clones, approximately 89% found once. The source material was peripheral blood. The origin of the receptors is a young man with COVID-19, enrolled during active disease.

The chain uses TRBV6-1 and TRBJ2-2; 7 bases align to TRBD1. This CDR3 has 14 amino acids. Trimming cost V 1 base and J 6 bases; bases outside gene matches: 2. Germline V CDR1 and CDR2: MNHNS, SASEGT. CDR3 in amino acids: CASSEDRGSGELFF. As DNA, the CDR3 is TGTGCCAGCAGTGAAGACAGGGGTTCCGGGGAGCTGTTTTTT.

The chain has TRBV2 and TRBJ1-5; D ambiguous. The V gene lost 4 bases and the J gene lost 2 bases, with 6 bases spanning the gap. The CDR3 runs to 13 residues. CDR1 and CDR2 (germline): SNHLY, FYNNEI. Written as DNA, the CDR3 is TGTGCCAGCAGTGTTTTCGGCAATCAGCCCCAGCATTTT. This sequence encodes CASSVFGNQPQHF.

The V gene is TRBV4-1, the J gene TRBJ2-6, with 7 positions matching TRBD1. This CDR3 has 18 amino acids. V was clipped by 4 bases and J by 3 bases; unmatched bases: 12. Looked up from germline, CDR1 is MGHRA and CDR2 is YSYEKL. The CDR3 loop reads CASSRGQVVGFGANVLTF. CDR3 sequence (DNA): TGCGCCAGCAGCCGCGGACAGGTAGTTGGTTTTGGGGCCAACGTCCTGACTTTC.

CDR3 in DNA: TGTGCCAGCAGCCAAGCGTCCTGGACAGGGGAAGAAAAACTGTTTTTT. As protein: CASSQASWTGEEKLFF. This chain uses TRBV3-1 (or the pseudogene TRBV3-2) with TRBJ1-4; TRBD1 matches 9 bases. The trim removed 1 base at V and 8 bases at J, leaving 8 bases unmatched. Germline CDR1 LGHDT, CDR2 YNNKEL (reference sequence). The CDR3 consists of 16 residues.

The chain links TRBV7-8 to TRBJ1-5, with a weak D call TRBD1 (6 bases). Germline CDR1 is SGHVS and CDR2 is FQNEAQ. The length of the CDR3 is 15 residues. Trimming removed 4 bases from V and 7 bases from J, with 17 bases in between. The CDR3 loop reads CASSSGVGSGQPQHF. CDR3 DNA sequence: TGTGCCAGCAGCTCAGGGGTAGGGTCCGGACAGCCCCAGCATTTT.

For the CDR3, the DNA is TGCGCCAGCAGCCACCCATGGGGGACAGAATCCCGCAATGAGCAGTTCTTC. Amino acids: CASSHPWGTESRNEQFF. The genes are TRBV4-1 and TRBJ2-1; 7 bases align to TRBD1. Germline values: CDR1 MGHRA, CDR2 YSYEKL. V was clipped by 3 bases and J by 6 bases; unmatched bases: 14. The CDR3 extends over 17 amino acids.

The V gene is TRBV20-1, the J gene TRBJ2-5; maybe TRBD2 (6 bases). CDR3 length equals 11 residues. The germline CDR1 and CDR2 sequences are DFQATT and SNEGSKA (reference sequence). The DNA for the CDR3 is TGCACTGCCCTCGGGGGAGAGACCCAGTACTTC. It encodes CTALGGETQYF.

The rearrangement joins TRBV11-3 to TRBJ1-1, with D uncertain. Germline V gives CDR1 SGHNT, CDR2 YENEEA. The CDR3 length is 16 residues. The V and J ends lost 5 bases and 7 bases respectively, with 23 bases between them. CDR3 sequence reads: CASSPPVGRVGYEAFF. As DNA, the CDR3 is TGTGCCAGCAGCCCACCCGTAGGGAGGGTCGGGTATGAAGCTTTCTTT.

The chain employs TRBV10-1 and TRBJ2-2, with D perhaps TRBD2 (5 bases). CDR3 length: 15 amino acids. V was trimmed by 6 bases and J by 0 bases, leaving 11 bases between them. The germline CDR1 and CDR2 sequences are WNHNN and SYGVQD (reference sequence). CDR3 loop: CASSSGISNTGELFF. CDR3 bases: TGCGCCAGCAGCTCCGGGATCTCGAACACCGGGGAGCTGTTTTTT.

The V and J genes are TRBV4-1 and TRBJ1-2; TRBD1 matches at 9 bases. Losses at the gene ends were 2 bases for V and 4 bases for J; bases not matched to a gene: 5. Germline-derived CDR1 and CDR2 are MGHRA and YSYEKL. CDR3 length equals 15 residues. The CDR3 sequence: CASSQHRDRAYGYTF. CDR3 bases: TGCGCCAGCAGCCAACACCGGGACAGGGCCTATGGCTACACCTTC.

The V call is TRBV5-3, the J call TRBJ2-7; D is unclear. TRBV5-3 counts as an open reading frame of uncertain function. Trimming cost V 2 bases and J 1 base, with 13 bases left between them. The length of the CDR3 is 15 residues. The CDR3 here is CARSFYNLRSYEQYF. The CDR3 region has the DNA TGTGCCAGAAGCTTCTATAATCTTAGATCCTACGAGCAGTACTTC.

V and J are TRBV19 and TRBJ2-6; D unclear. The CDR3 runs to 13 residues. In germline, CDR1 is LNHDA, CDR2 SQIVND (reference sequence). V was pared by 5 bases and J by 4 bases, with 6 bases between. The DNA for the CDR3 is TGTGCCAGTAGTCCTTTAGGGGCCAACGTCCTGACTTTC. Its protein is CASSPLGANVLTF.

This chain joins TRBV5-1 and TRBJ1-4; perhaps TRBD1 as D (6 bases). CDR3 length: 14 amino acids. Trimming left V 0 bases short and J 8 bases short, with 11 bases between. In germline, CDR1 is SGHRS, CDR2 YFSETQ. CDR3 nucleotides: TGCGCCAGCAGCTTGGAACAGGGCGGAGAAAAACTGTTTTTT. This encodes CASSLEQGGEKLFF. Supplemented by reference TRBV5-1 and TRBJ1-4, the full variable domain reads KAGVTQTPRYLIKTRGQQVTLSCSPISGHRSVSWYQQTPGQGLQFLFEYFSETQRNKGNFPGRFSGRQFSNSRSEMNVSTLELGDSALYLCASSLEQGGEKLFFGSGTQLSVL.

The chain carries TRBV7-9 and TRBJ1-1, with unresolved D. The ends were cut back, 1 base at V and 1 base at J, with 7 bases in the middle. This CDR3 has 14 residues. CDR1 and CDR2 (germline): SEHNR, FQNEAQ (reference sequence). This chain's CDR3 is CASSLETTNTEAFF. The CDR3 nucleotides read TGTGCCAGCAGCTTAGAGACAACGAACACTGAAGCTTTCTTT.

The chain combines TRBV2 with TRBJ1-3, with 9 nucleotides matching TRBD1. V gave up 4 bases and J gave up 0 bases; unmatched junction bases: 7. This CDR3 is 17 amino acids long. CDR1 is SNHLY, CDR2 FYNNEI, per germline. CDR3 bases: TGTGCCAGCAGTGGAGGACAGGGGCTCCACTCTGGAAACACCATATATTTT. It yields the protein CASSGGQGLHSGNTIYF.